These T cell receptor beta chains were read from a single sample in a study of CD8 T cells in ankylosing spondylitis. TCRdb redid the calling of the 5' RACE reads with MiXCR, one entry per CDR3 protein. The sample holds roughly 470,000 distinct CDR3 sequences, roughly a quarter seen once. Material for sequencing was blood, either unsorted or a sorted T cell fraction (not recorded which). These receptors were obtained from a male donor with ankylosing spondylitis. CDR3s include the opening cysteine and the closing phenylalanine or tryptophan. A D gene is named only where the DNA matches it firmly. Only part of the rows carry a size: once, few, many, or a class if the clone is expanded.

TRBD2	few	TRBV5-1	TRBJ2-1	TGCGCCAGCAGCTTATCTAGCGGAAGCCCCTACAATGAGCAGTTCTTC	CASSLSSGSPYNEQFF
NA	NA	TRBV2	TRBJ2-5	TGTGCCAGCAGTCCTAGGCGAGACCAGTACTTC	CASSPRRDQYF
NA	NA	TRBV29-1	TRBJ2-1	TGCAGCGTTGATGGGACTCAGCATGAGCAGTTCTTC	CSVDGTQHEQFF
NA	few	TRBV20-1	TRBJ2-3	TGCAGTGCTAGCGGCGGCCGCACAGATACGCAGTATTTT	CSASGGRTDTQYF
NA	few	TRBV20-1	TRBJ1-1	TGCAGTGCTAATCCCCCCGGGGGGCTCACTGAAGCTTTCTTT	CSANPPGGLTEAFF
TRBD2	few	TRBV2	TRBJ2-1	TGTGCCAGCAGTGGTAGCGGGAGGGCCGAGCAGTTCTTC	CASSGSGRAEQFF
NA	NA	TRBV3-1	TRBJ1-5	TGTGCCAGCAGCCAAGAGACTCGTCAGCCCCAGCATTTT	CASSQETRQPQHF
NA	NA	TRBV25-1	TRBJ2-1	TGTGCCAGCAGTGAGGTCCGAACACGATTCAATGAGCAGTTCTTC	CASSEVRTRFNEQFF
NA	NA	TRBV15	TRBJ2-7	TGTGCCACCAGCAGAGATCTATTGTTGGAGCAGTACTTC	CATSRDLLLEQYF
NA	NA	TRBV20-1	TRBJ1-2	TGCAGTGCTAGCGGATCAGGGAACTATGGCTACACCTTC	CSASGSGNYGYTF
TRBD1	NA	TRBV20-1	TRBJ1-2	TGCAGTGCTGGGGACAGTTACACCTTC	CSAGDSYTF
NA	NA	TRBV19	TRBJ2-5	TGTGCCAGTAGTATAGATCGTGCTAGCAGGCAGACCCAGTACTTC	CASSIDRASRQTQYF
NA	few	TRBV25-1	TRBJ1-5	TGTGCCAGCAGTGAACAAGGGCAGGGGCAGCCCCAGCATTTT	CASSEQGQGQPQHF
NA	NA	TRBV6-1	TRBJ1-1	TGTGCCAGCACACCAACTCGGAGGAACACTGAAGCTTTCTTT	CASTPTRRNTEAFF
TRBD2	NA	TRBV20-1	TRBJ2-7	TGCAGTGCTAGAGTGGCGGGAGTTGCCGAGCAGTACTTC	CSARVAGVAEQYF
TRBD2	few	TRBV5-1	TRBJ2-1	TGCGCCAGCAGCCGACTAGCGGGAGGGGACTACAATGAGCAGTTCTTC	CASSRLAGGDYNEQFF
TRBD2	few	TRBV6-5	TRBJ2-1	TGTGCCAGCAGGTTAGCGGGAGCTCGCTACAATGAGCAGTTCTTC	CASRLAGARYNEQFF
TRBD1	few	TRBV5-1	TRBJ2-2	TGCGCCAGCAGCTTCCTGACAGGGGCGAACACCGGGGAGCTGTTTTTT	CASSFLTGANTGELFF
NA	few	TRBV11-2	TRBJ1-5	TGTGCCAGCAGCCCCCTCGGGGGCGGTAGCAATCAGCCCCAGCATTTT	CASSPLGGGSNQPQHF
TRBD2	few	TRBV7-2	TRBJ2-3	TGTGCCAGCAGTTGGACTAGCGGAAACACAGATACGCAGTATTTT	CASSWTSGNTDTQYF
NA	NA	TRBV5-1	TRBJ2-1	TGCGCCAGCACCTTGGACAGCACCTACAATGAGCAGTTCTTC	CASTLDSTYNEQFF
NA	NA	TRBV3-1	TRBJ2-5	TGTGCCAGCAGCCAAGAAAACCCCTGGGAGACCCAGTACTTC	CASSQENPWETQYF
TRBD1	NA	TRBV20-1	TRBJ1-2	TGCAGTGCTAGATCTCAGCCGGGACAGGGGGCGAATGGCTACACCTTC	CSARSQPGQGANGYTF
NA	NA	TRBV20-1	TRBJ2-7	TGCAGTGCTGGGGACCGGGAGCAGTACTTC	CSAGDREQYF
TRBD1	NA	TRBV10-3	TRBJ1-6	TGTGCCATCGCGGCCAGGGGGAATAATTCACCCCTCCACTTT	CAIAARGNNSPLHF
NA	NA	TRBV7-2	TRBJ2-3	TGTGCCAGCAGCTTATTCCAGGGATCAGATACGCAGTATTTT	CASSLFQGSDTQYF
NA	few	TRBV3-1	TRBJ1-1	TGTGCCAGCAGCCAAGATTGGGGGTTAAGAAGGACTGAAGCTTTCTTT	CASSQDWGLRRTEAFF
NA	many	TRBV7-2	TRBJ1-2	TGTGCCAGCAGCCCGGGACAAAGTTATGGCTACACCTTC	CASSPGQSYGYTF
NA	NA	TRBV4-1	TRBJ1-1	TGCGCCAGCAGCCAAGATTGGGGTTCCACTGAAGCTTTCTTT	CASSQDWGSTEAFF
NA	NA	TRBV27	TRBJ2-1	TGTGCCAGCCGCGGTGGGGGCTCCTACAATGAGCAGTTCTTC	CASRGGGSYNEQFF
NA	few	TRBV6-7	TRBJ1-1	TGTGCCATCACGACTGAGCACTCCGGTGCGGCTTTCTTT	CAITTEHSGAAFF
NA	few	TRBV25-1	TRBJ1-2	TGTGCCAGCAGTCGAGGGGTAGTGGGCTACACCTTC	CASSRGVVGYTF
NA	NA	TRBV5-1	TRBJ2-4	TGCGCCAGCGGCACGGGGGAAAACATTCAGTACTTC	CASGTGENIQYF
NA	NA	TRBV24-1	TRBJ2-1	TGTGCCACCAGTGATTGGGGAGCGAGTAGAAATAACTACAATGGGCAGTTCTTC	CATSDWGASRNNYNGQFF
NA	few	TRBV24-1	TRBJ1-1	TGTGCCACCAGTGATTCCCAGCCGAAGGCGACTGAAGCTTTCTTT	CATSDSQPKATEAFF
NA	few	TRBV20-1	TRBJ1-2	TGCAGTGCTACCCCCGACCCCGGGAACTATGGCTACACCTTC	CSATPDPGNYGYTF
TRBD1	few	TRBV12-3/TRBV12-4	TRBJ2-1	TGTGCCAGCACCGAAAACAGGGGCTCCTACAATGAGCAGTTCTTC	CASTENRGSYNEQFF
TRBD1	NA	TRBV20-1	TRBJ2-7	TGCAGTGCTAGAGATTTAAGGACAGGGGAGAGGCCCGAGCAGTACTTC	CSARDLRTGERPEQYF
NA	NA	TRBV18	TRBJ2-1	TGTGCCAGCTCCACCACTAGTAACAATGAGCAGTTCTTC	CASSTTSNNEQFF
NA	NA	TRBV11-2	TRBJ2-1	TGTGCCAGCAGCTTGGGCACTCCCGATGAGCAGTTCTTC	CASSLGTPDEQFF
TRBD2	few	TRBV2	TRBJ2-1	TGTGCCAGCAAAGGACTAGCGGGGAATGAGCAGTTCTTC	CASKGLAGNEQFF
TRBD1	NA	TRBV3-1	TRBJ1-1	TGTGCCAGCAGCCCCTGGACAGGGAAGAACACTGAAGCTTTCTTT	CASSPWTGKNTEAFF
TRBD1	few	TRBV10-2	TRBJ1-5	TGCGCCAGCGAACCTGGACAGGGAGGCAATCAGCCCCAGCATTTT	CASEPGQGGNQPQHF
TRBD1	many	TRBV12-3/TRBV12-4	TRBJ2-1	TGTGCCAGCTGCCTCCGACAGGGGATATTCTTC	CASCLRQGIFF
NA	few	TRBV5-1	TRBJ2-1	TGCGCCAGCAGCGTGGGAGGTGGGGGAGCGCCCTCCTACAATGAGCAGTTCTTC	CASSVGGGGAPSYNEQFF
NA	few	TRBV10-3	TRBJ2-3	TGTGCCATCAGTGAGTCGTTGGTTCGGGACTCCTACACAGATACGCAGTATTTT	CAISESLVRDSYTDTQYF
NA	few	TRBV12-3/TRBV12-4	TRBJ2-1	TGTGCCAGCAGTTTAGCTAGCGGAGTTTACAATGAGCAGTTCTTC	CASSLASGVYNEQFF
TRBD2	NA	TRBV4-1	TRBJ2-3	TGCGCCAGCAGCCAACGACTAGCGGATGTGGATACGCAGTATTTT	CASSQRLADVDTQYF
NA	few	TRBV10-2	TRBJ1-1	TGCGCCAGCAGTGACGACCCCAGGCAGCTGAACACTGAAGCTTTCTTT	CASSDDPRQLNTEAFF
TRBD1	NA	TRBV5-1	TRBJ2-3	TGCGCCAGCAGGGACAGGGGGCGCGATGTCACAGATACGCAGTATTTT	CASRDRGRDVTDTQYF
NA	few	TRBV20-1	TRBJ2-7	TGCAGTGCTAGCCCGGGAGAGCAGTACTTC	CSASPGEQYF
NA	NA	TRBV3-1	TRBJ1-3	TGTGCCAGCAGCCAAGGGGAGTATTCAGGCTCGACCATATATTTT	CASSQGEYSGSTIYF
NA	few	TRBV10-3	TRBJ1-1	TGTGCCATCAGTGAGTCGCGGGGGGCTCGGAACACTGAAGCTTTCTTT	CAISESRGARNTEAFF
NA	NA	TRBV12-3/TRBV12-4	TRBJ1-3	TGTGCCAGCGGTAACTCTGGAAACACCATATATTTT	CASGNSGNTIYF
NA	NA	TRBV11-3	TRBJ1-1	TGTGCCAGCTGTCCCGGACACAGGAACACTGAAGCTTTCTTT	CASCPGHRNTEAFF